This TCR beta chain was profiled in a study of blood T cell repertoires in COVID-19. Overall study: Sources were T cells, B-cell-depleted T cells, or PBMCs; the material itself was cDNA or gDNA.

As processed by the authors: The authors estimated nucleated cell counts from reference gene primer amplification. This table comes from immunoSEQ multiplex PCR, and its TCRdb copy is limited to in-frame clones, with some not included. The DNA was the basis for D and trimming; V, J and clone size are from that table. The sample records about 120,000 clones, 81% being singletons. The length of the CDR3 is 14 residues. V lost 0 bases, J lost 3 bases, and 8 bases lay in between. CDR1 is SGHRS, CDR2 YFSETQ, per germline. The rearrangement joins TRBV5-1 to TRBJ2-3; D is perhaps TRBD2 (6 bases). Sequenced material: peripheral blood. The sequence was obtained from a man aged 30-40 years with COVID-19, enrolled during active disease. The CDR3 DNA follows: TGCGCCAGCAGCTTGGCCGCGGGGACAGATACGCAGTATTTT. Translation: CASSLAAGTDTQYF.